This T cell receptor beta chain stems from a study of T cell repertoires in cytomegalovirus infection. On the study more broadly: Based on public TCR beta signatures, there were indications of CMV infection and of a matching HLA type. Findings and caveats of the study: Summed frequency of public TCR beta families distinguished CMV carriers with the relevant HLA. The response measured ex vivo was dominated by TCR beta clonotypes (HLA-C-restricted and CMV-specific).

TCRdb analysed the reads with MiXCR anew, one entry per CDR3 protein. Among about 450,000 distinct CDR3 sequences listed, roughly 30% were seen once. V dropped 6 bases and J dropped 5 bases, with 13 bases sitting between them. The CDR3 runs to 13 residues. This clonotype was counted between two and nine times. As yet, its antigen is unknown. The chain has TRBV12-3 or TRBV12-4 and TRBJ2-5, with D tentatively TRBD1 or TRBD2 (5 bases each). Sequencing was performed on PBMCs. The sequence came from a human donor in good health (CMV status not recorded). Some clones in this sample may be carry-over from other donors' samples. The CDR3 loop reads CASRNQGEETQYF. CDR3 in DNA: TGTGCCAGCAGGAACCAGGGAGAGGAGACCCAGTACTTC.